The entry below describes one TCR beta chain. The sample is drawn from a study of shared clonotypes between healthy human individuals. Overall study context: CD4 naive and memory got three plates each, CD8 naive two, CD8 memory one.

Terminally differentiated effector memory CD45RA+ cells were excluded by CCR7 positive selection of CD45RO-negative cells. Every one of the donors was a Caucasian adult that lived in Nashville, Tennessee. CDR1 is MNHEY and CDR2 is SMNVEV in the germline V gene (reference sequence). Trimming took off 10 bases at V and 2 bases at J, with 14 bases between the two ends. CDR3 length equals 13 residues. Sequencing used immunoSEQ multiplex PCR; TCRdb keeps in-frame clones, though not all of them. The sample carries some 600,000 clones, approximately 96% recorded once. The V gene is TRBV27, the J gene TRBJ2-5, with TRBD1 as a possible D gene (6 bases). Sequenced sample: naive CD8+ T cells sorted from blood. The clonotype comes from a woman aged 25 to 39 in good health. In nucleotides, the CDR3 is TGTGCCACCTCGAGGGGGAGTCAAGAGACCCAGTACTTC. Its protein product is CATSRGSQETQYF.